The 6 T cell receptor beta chains below come from one sample, sequenced in a study of blood T cell repertoires in COVID-19. The data were produced by immunoSEQ multiplex PCR, yet TCRdb's version contains in-frame clones alone and is incomplete. The data hold 150,000 to 200,000 clones, with around four fifths observed a single time. The source material was peripheral blood. These receptors all come from a woman aged 65 to 85 with COVID-19, enrolled during active disease.

V and J are TRBV5-1 and TRBJ2-1; a possible D gene is TRBD2 (6 bases). Germline assignment: CDR1 SGHRS and CDR2 YFSETQ. Trimming cost V 2 bases and J 0 bases, with 6 bases left between them. This CDR3 contains 14 residues. Here the CDR3 reads CASSFGGSYNEQFF. CDR3 bases: TGCGCCAGCAGCTTCGGGGGCTCCTACAATGAGCAGTTCTTC.

The genes are TRBV28 and TRBJ2-2; 9 bases agree with TRBD2. The CDR3 spans 16 residues. V shed 6 bases and J 1 base; nucleotides not matched to a gene: 6. In germline, CDR1 is MDHEN, CDR2 SYDVKM. The CDR3 protein is CASRQAGGVNTGELFF. CDR3 coding DNA: TGTGCCAGCAGGCAAGCGGGGGGCGTGAACACCGGGGAGCTGTTTTTT.

CDR3 bases: TGTGCCAGCAGCTGGACAGGCTCTGGAAACACCATATATTTT. Translated: CASSWTGSGNTIYF. The chain recombines TRBV28 with TRBJ1-3; 7 bases agree with TRBD1. The J segment lost 0 bases and the V segment lost 6 bases, leaving 2 bases of the junction unmatched. The germline V gene has CDR1 MDHEN and CDR2 SYDVKM. The CDR3 loop spans 14 amino acids.

This clone was detected a few times. The chain is built from TRBV16 and TRBJ2-7; TRBD1 is a possible D gene (6 bases). Trimming cost V 4 bases and J 5 bases, with 12 bases left between them. Germline CDR1 and CDR2: KGHSY and FQNENV. This CDR3 has 13 residues. This CDR3 is CASSLNREDEQYV. The CDR3 region has the DNA TGTGCCAGCAGCCTTAACAGGGAAGACGAGCAGTACGTC.

The chain employs TRBV7-7 and TRBJ1-3, with D perhaps TRBD1 (5 bases). V lost 1 base to trimming and J lost 4 bases, with 14 bases between them. Germline V gives CDR1 SSHAT, CDR2 FNYEAQ (reference sequence). This CDR3 has 16 residues. The CDR3, as DNA: TGTGCCAGCAGCTTAGGACCTGGGGGAGGAGGAAACACCATATATTTT. Translating it yields CASSLGPGGGGNTIYF.

The chain joins TRBV7-8 to TRBJ1-2; D unresolved. V lost 5 bases, J lost 4 bases, and 11 bases lay in between. The CDR3 covers 13 residues. CDR1 and CDR2 (germline): SGHVS, FQNEAQ. For the CDR3, the DNA is TGTGCCAGCAGCCCCGGCCGGGGCTATGGCTACACCTTC. Amino acids: CASSPGRGYGYTF.